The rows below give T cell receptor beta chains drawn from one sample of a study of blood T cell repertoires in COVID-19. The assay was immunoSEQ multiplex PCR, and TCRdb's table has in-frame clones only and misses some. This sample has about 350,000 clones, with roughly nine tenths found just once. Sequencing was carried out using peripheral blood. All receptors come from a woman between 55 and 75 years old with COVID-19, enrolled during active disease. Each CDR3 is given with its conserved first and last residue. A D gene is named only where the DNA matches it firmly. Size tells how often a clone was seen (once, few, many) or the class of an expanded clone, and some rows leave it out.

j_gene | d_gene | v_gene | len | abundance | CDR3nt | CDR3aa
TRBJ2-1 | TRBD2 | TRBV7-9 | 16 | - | TGTGCCAGCAGCAAAAGCGCGGGGGGGCTGTACAATGAGCAGTTCTTC | CASSKSAGGLYNEQFF
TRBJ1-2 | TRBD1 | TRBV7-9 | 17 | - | TGTGCCAGCAGCCCAGAGGACAGGGAGGATGCGGAGGATGGCTACACCTTC | CASSPEDREDAEDGYTF
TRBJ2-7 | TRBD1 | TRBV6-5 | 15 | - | TGTGCCAGCAGCCGTGGACAGGGAAATTCCTACGAGCAGTACTTC | CASSRGQGNSYEQYF
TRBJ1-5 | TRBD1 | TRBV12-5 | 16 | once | TGTGCTAGTGGTTCTCCCCGGACAGGGGGCAATCAGCCCCAGCATTTT | CASGSPRTGGNQPQHF
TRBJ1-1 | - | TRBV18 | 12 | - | TGTGCCAGCTCACCACAGCCCCTTGAAGCTTTCTTT | CASSPQPLEAFF
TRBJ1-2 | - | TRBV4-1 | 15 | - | TGCGCCAGCAGCACCCGGGACAACTCTAACTATGGCTACACCTTC | CASSTRDNSNYGYTF
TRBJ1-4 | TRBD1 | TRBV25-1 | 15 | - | TGTGCCAGCACCGACAGGGGTGCAACTAATGAAAAACTGTTTTTT | CASTDRGATNEKLFF
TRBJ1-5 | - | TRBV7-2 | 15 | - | TGTGCCAGCAGTTTAGGCCGAGGAGGAACGGAGCCCCAGCATTTT | CASSLGRGGTEPQHF
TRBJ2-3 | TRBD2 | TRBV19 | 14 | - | TGTGCCAGTAGCGATATGGCACTAGCGGGAACGCAGTATTTT | CASSDMALAGTQYF
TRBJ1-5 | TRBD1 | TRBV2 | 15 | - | TGTGCCAGCAGCCTTTCTGGACAGGGCAATCAGCCCCAGCATTTT | CASSLSGQGNQPQHF
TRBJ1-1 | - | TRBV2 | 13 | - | TGTGCCGGAGGGACGGCCCTTAATGCTGAAGCTTTCTTT | CAGGTALNAEAFF
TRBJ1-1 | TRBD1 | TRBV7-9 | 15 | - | TGTGCCAGCAGCTTTCCAGGGGGAGGGAACACTGAAGCTTTCTTT | CASSFPGGGNTEAFF
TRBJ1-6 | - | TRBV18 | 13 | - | TGTGCCAGCTCACCAGGGGCAGATTCACCCCTCCACTTT | CASSPGADSPLHF
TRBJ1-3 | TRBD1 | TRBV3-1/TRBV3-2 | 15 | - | TGTGCCAGCAGCCGAGGGGGCGCGACCGGAAACACCATATATTTT | CASSRGGATGNTIYF
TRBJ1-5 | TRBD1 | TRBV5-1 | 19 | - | TGCGCCAGCAGCCCCGGTCCGGGACAGGGGGCGGTTGGCAATCAGCTCCAGCATTTT | CASSPGPGQGAVGNQLQHF
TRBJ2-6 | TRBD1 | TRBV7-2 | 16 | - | TGTGCCAGCAGCTTTTTGACAGGGACTGGGGCCAACGTCCTGACTTTC | CASSFLTGTGANVLTF
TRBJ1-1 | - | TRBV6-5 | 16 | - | TGTGCCAGCAGTTACTCGAGTTCAAGGGGGATCACTGAAGCTTTCTTT | CASSYSSSRGITEAFF
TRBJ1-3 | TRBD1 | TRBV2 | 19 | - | TGTGCCAGCAGTAAAACCGGGACAGGGCTCAACTCGAGAGGAAACACCATATATTTT | CASSKTGTGLNSRGNTIYF
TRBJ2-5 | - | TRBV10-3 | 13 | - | TGTGCCATCCGAACCCTAGAACAAGAGACCCAGTACTTC | CAIRTLEQETQYF
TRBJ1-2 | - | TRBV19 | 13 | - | TGTGCCAGTAGCTTTCAGCGCGGGTATGGCTACACCTTC | CASSFQRGYGYTF
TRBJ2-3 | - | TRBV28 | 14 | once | TGTGCCAGCAGTTTATTACAGGGCACAGATACGCAGTATTTT | CASSLLQGTDTQYF
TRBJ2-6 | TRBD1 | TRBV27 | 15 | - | TGTGCCAGCAGACCGACAGGGGCTGGGGCCAACGTCCTGACTTTC | CASRPTGAGANVLTF
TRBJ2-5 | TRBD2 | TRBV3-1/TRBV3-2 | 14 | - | TGTGCCAGCAGCCTTGGGACTAGCGGAGAGACCCAGTACTTC | CASSLGTSGETQYF
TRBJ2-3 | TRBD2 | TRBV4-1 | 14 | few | TGCGCCAGCAGCCCTCTAGCGGGCCCAGATACGCAGTATTTT | CASSPLAGPDTQYF
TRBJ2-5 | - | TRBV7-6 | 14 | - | TGTGCCAGCAGCCCTCGTCTTAGAGGGGAGACCCAGTACTTC | CASSPRLRGETQYF
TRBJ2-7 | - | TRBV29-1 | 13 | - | TGCAGCGTTGCCCGGACAGATGGATACGAGCAGTACTTC | CSVARTDGYEQYF
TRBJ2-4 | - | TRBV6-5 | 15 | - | TGTGCCAGCAGTTACTCAAGCGGTATCAAAAACATTCAGTACTTC | CASSYSSGIKNIQYF
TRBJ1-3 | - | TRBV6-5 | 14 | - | TGTGCCAGCAGAGACAGATTATCTGGAAACACCATATATTTT | CASRDRLSGNTIYF
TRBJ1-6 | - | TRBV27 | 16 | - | TGTGCCAGCAGTTTAACACCCGACTCACACGGATCACCCCTCCACTTT | CASSLTPDSHGSPLHF
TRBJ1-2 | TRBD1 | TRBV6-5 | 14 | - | TGTGCCAGCAGTCGACAGGGTCTTCTGGCAGGCTACACCTTC | CASSRQGLLAGYTF
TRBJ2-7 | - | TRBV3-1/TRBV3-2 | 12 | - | TGTGCCAGCAGCCGGGAGGCATACGAGCAGTACTTC | CASSREAYEQYF
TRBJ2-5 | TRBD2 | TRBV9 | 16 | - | TGTGCCAGCAGCGTAGGTACGGGAGGGTTCCGAGAGACCCAGTACTTC | CASSVGTGGFRETQYF
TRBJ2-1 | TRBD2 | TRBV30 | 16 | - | TGTGCCTGGAGTGCCATCGGACTAGCGGGCTCTAATGAGCAGTTCTTC | CAWSAIGLAGSNEQFF
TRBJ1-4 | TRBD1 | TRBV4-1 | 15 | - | TGCGCCAGCAGCACCCCCGGGACAGGGAATGAAAAACTGTTTTTT | CASSTPGTGNEKLFF
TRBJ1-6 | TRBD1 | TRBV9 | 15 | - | TGTGCCAGCAGCGTATCGACAGGGGAGGGTTCACCCCTCCACTTT | CASSVSTGEGSPLHF
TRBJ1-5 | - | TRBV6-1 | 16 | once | TGTGCCAGCAGTGATTCCCCCGACAGCACATCAAAGCCCCAGCATTTT | CASSDSPDSTSKPQHF